This T cell receptor (beta chain) appears in the sequencing data of a study of shared clonotypes between healthy human individuals. Looking at the study overall: Plates per donor: three CD4 naive, three CD4 memory, two CD8 naive, one CD8 memory. Study conclusions and caveats: Of the naive CD4 clonotypes, roughly 5.2% were shared across a handful of donors.

Only Caucasian adults living in Nashville, Tennessee served as donors. CD45RA+ naive and CD45RA-negative memory subsets were separated from CD4+ cells. Germline V lookup: CDR1 SGHTA, CDR2 FQGTGA. The CDR3 contains 16 residues. This clone turned up a few times. Its cognate antigen is unknown. One end of the junction does not line up with germline, which may come from a read error. Assay used: immunoSEQ multiplex PCR; TCRdb lists only in-frame clones, some missing. The sample records 550,000 to 850,000 clones, over 60% being singletons. The sequence derives from a woman aged 25 to 45 in good health. The specimen sequenced was memory CD4+ T cells sorted from blood. Subset specified: CD45RA-negative fraction. The J gene is TRBJ1-2, the V gene TRBV7-3; 10 bases align to TRBD1. The CDR3 coding sequence is TGCGCCAGCAGCCCCGGATCGGGACAGGGGTCGTTTGGCTACACCTTC. Amino acids: CASSPGSGQGSFGYTF.